What follows describes a single T cell receptor (beta chain). The source of the sample is a study of blood T cell repertoires in COVID-19. Generated by immunoSEQ multiplex PCR, the TCRdb table keeps only in-frame clones and is missing some. The sample records 35,000 to 45,000 clones, around nine tenths being singletons. Trimming cost V 1 base and J 1 base, with 9 bases left between them. Germline CDR1 reads SGHTA; CDR2 reads FQGNSA. The CDR3 covers 15 residues. The sequence was obtained from a man in his fifties or sixties with COVID-19, enrolled during active disease. Sequencing was carried out using peripheral blood. The chain uses TRBV7-2 and TRBJ2-3, with D perhaps TRBD2 (5 bases). The CDR3 sequence: CASSLGGLGTDTQYF. The CDR3, as DNA: TGTGCCAGCAGCTTAGGAGGGCTAGGCACAGATACGCAGTATTTT. Drawing the rest from reference TRBV7-2 and TRBJ2-3, the complete variable domain is GAGVSQSPSNKVTEKGKDVELRCDPISGHTALYWYRQSLGQGLEFLIYFQGNSAPDKSGLPSDRFSAERTGGSVSTLTIQRTQQEDSAVYLCASSLGGLGTDTQYFGPGTRLTVL.